The following is a T cell receptor (beta chain) sequence with its context. In the authors' methods: Reference gene primer amplification in the assay estimated nucleated cell counts. Sequencing used immunoSEQ multiplex PCR; TCRdb keeps in-frame clones, though not all of them. That table is the source of V, J and clone size, and D and trimming were worked out from the DNA. The sample includes about 99,000 clones, around 83% seen only once; the top ten take less than 2%. The record originates from a study of blood T cell repertoires in COVID-19. Background on the study: From T cells, B-cell-depleted T cells, or PBMCs came the material, which was cDNA or gDNA.

The CDR3 loop spans 15 amino acids. Germline V gene sequence: CDR1 SGHAT, CDR2 FQNNGV. V was clipped by 2 bases and J by 8 bases; unmatched bases: 6. The chain employs TRBV11-2 and TRBJ1-2, with 12 bases fitting TRBD1. The receptor comes from a man aged 70 or older with active or convalescent COVID-19. The material sequenced was peripheral blood. The CDR3 DNA reads TGTGCCAGCAGCTTATCCGGGACAGGGGGCGGAGGCTACACCTTC. Translation: CASSLSGTGGGGYTF.